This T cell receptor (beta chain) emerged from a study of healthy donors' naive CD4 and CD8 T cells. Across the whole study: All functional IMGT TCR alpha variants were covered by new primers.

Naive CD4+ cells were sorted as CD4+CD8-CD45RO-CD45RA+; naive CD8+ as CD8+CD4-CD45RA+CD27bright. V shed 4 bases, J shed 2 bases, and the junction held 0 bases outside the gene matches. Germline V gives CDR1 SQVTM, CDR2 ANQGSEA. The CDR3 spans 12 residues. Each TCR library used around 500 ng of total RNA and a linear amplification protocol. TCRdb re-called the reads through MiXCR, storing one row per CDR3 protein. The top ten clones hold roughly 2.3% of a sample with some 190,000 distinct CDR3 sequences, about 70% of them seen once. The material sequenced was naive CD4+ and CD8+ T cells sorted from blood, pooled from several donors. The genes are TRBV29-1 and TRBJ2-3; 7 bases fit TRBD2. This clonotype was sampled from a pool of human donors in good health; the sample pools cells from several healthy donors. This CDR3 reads CSVGDYTDTQYF. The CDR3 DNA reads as TGCAGCGTTGGGGACTACACAGATACGCAGTATTTT.